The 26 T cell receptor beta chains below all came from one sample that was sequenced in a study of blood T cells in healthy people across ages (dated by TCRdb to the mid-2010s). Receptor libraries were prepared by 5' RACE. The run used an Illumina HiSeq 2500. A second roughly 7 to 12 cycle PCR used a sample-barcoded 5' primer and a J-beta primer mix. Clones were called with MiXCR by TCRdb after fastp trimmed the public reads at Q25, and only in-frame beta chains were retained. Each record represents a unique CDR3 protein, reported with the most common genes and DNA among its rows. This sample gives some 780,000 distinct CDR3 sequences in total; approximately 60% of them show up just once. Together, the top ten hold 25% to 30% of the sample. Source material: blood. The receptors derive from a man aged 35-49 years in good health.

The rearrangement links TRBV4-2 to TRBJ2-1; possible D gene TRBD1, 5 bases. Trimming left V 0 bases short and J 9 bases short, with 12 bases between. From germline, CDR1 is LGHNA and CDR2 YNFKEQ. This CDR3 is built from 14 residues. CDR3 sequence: CASSQDQGSREQFF. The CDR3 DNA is TGTGCCAGCAGCCAAGATCAGGGTTCCCGTGAGCAGTTCTTC.

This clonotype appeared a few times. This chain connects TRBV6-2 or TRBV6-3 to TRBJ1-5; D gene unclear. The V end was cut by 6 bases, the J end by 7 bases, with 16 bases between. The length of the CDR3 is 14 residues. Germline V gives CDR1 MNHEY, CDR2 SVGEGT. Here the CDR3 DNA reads TGTGCCAGCAGGCCTTCCATTGCCGGACAGCCCCAGCATTTT. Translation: CASRPSIAGQPQHF.

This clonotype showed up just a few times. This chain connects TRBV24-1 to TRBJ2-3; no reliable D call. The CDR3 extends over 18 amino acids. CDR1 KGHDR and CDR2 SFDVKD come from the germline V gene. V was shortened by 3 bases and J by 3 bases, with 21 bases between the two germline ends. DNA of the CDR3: TGTGCCACCAGTGATAACCCGAAATGGGCACAAAATACAGATACGCAGTATTTT. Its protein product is CATSDNPKWAQNTDTQYF.

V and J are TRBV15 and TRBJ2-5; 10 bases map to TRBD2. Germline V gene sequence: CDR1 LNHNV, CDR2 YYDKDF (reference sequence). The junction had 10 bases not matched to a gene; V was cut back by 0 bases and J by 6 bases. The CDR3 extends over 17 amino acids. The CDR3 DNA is TGTGCCACCAGCAGAGATCGGGGGACTAGCGTTATGAAGACCCAGTACTTC. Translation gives CATSRDRGTSVMKTQYF.

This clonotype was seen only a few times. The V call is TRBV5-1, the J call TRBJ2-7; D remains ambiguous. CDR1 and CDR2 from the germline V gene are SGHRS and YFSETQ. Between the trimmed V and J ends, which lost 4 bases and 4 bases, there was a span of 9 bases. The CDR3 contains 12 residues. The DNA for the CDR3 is TGCGCCAGCAGCAACCCAGCTTACGAGCAGTACTTC. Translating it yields CASSNPAYEQYF.

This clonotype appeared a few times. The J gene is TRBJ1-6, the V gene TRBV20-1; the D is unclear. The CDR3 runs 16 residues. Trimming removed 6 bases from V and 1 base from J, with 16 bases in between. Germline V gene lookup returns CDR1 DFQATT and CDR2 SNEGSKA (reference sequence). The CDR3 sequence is CSAPMLPTSYNSPLHF. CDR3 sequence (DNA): TGCAGTGCCCCGATGCTGCCAACTTCCTATAATTCACCCCTCCACTTT.

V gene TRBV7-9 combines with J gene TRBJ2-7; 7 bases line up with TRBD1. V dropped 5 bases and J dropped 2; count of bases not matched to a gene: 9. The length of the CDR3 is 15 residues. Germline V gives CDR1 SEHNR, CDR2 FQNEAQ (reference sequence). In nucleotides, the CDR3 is TGTGCCAGCAGCCTGGGACAGATACAAGCCTACGAGCAGTACTTC. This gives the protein CASSLGQIQAYEQYF. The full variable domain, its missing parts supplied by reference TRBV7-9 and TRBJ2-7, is DTGVSQNPRHKITKRGQNVTFRCDPISEHNRLYWYRQTLGQGPEFLTYFQNEAQLEKSRLLSDRFSAERPKGSFSTLEIQRTEQGDSAMYLCASSLGQIQAYEQYFGPGTRLTVT.

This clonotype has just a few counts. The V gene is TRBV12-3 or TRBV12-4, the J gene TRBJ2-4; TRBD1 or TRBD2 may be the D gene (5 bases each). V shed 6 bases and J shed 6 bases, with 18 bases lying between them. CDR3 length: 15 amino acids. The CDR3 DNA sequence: TGTGCCAGCAGCAGAGCCGGGGCCTCCGGAAACATTCAGTACTTC. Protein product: CASSRAGASGNIQYF.

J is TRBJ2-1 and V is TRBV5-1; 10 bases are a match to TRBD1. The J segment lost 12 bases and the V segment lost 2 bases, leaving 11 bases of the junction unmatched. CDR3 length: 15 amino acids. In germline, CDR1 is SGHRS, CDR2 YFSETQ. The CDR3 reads CASSLTGTGDVGQFF. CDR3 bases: TGCGCCAGCAGCTTAACCGGGACAGGGGACGTAGGGCAGTTCTTC.

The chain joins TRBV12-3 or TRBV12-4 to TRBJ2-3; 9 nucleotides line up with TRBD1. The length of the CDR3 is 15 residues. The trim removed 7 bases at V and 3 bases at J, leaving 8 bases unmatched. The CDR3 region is CASTQTGGGTDTQYF. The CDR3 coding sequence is TGTGCCAGCACCCAGACAGGGGGGGGGACAGATACGCAGTATTTT.

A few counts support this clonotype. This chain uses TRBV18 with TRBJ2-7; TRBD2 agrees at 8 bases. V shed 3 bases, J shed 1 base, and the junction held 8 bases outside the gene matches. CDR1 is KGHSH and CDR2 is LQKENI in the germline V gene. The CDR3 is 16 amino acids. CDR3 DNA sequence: TGTGCCAGCTCACCGGTGATGGCGGGAGGATCCTACGAGCAGTACTTC. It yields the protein CASSPVMAGGSYEQYF.

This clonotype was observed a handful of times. The chain's CDR3 is CASSLVAGGGGYEQYF. In DNA, the CDR3 is TGTGCCAGCAGCTTAGTGGCGGGAGGAGGGGGCTACGAGCAGTACTTC. The chain links TRBV7-2 to TRBJ2-5; 8 bases fit TRBD2. The closer fit of TRBJ2-7 to the DNA end suggests the J call may be wrong. The CDR3 is 16 amino acids. Per germline, CDR1 SGHTA and CDR2 FQGNSA.

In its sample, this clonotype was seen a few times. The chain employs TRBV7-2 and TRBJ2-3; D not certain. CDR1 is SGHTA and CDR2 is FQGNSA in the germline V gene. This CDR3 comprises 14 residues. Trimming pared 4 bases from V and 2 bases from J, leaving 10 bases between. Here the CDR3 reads CASSSKVLTDTQYF. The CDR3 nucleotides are TGTGCCAGCAGCTCGAAAGTTCTCACAGATACGCAGTATTTT.

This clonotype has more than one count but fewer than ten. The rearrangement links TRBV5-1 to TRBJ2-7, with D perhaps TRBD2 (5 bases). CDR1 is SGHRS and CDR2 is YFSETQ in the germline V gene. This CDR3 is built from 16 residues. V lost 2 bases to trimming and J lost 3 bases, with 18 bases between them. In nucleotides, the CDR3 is TGCGCCAGCAGCTTAAGTGGCAGCGGCGGTTACTACGAGCAGTACTTC. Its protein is CASSLSGSGGYYEQYF.

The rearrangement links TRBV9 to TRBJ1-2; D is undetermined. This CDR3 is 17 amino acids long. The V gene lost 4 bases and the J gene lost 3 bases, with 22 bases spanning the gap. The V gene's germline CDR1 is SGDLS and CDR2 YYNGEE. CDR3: CASSRAPTHAGDYGYTF. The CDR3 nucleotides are TGTGCCAGCAGCAGGGCGCCCACCCATGCTGGGGACTATGGCTACACCTTC.

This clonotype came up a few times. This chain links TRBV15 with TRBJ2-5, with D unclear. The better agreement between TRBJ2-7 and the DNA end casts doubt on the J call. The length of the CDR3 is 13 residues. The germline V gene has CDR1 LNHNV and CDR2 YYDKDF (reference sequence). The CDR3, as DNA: TGTGCCACCAGCAGAGATCAATCCGGCGAGCAGTACTTC. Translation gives CATSRDQSGEQYF.

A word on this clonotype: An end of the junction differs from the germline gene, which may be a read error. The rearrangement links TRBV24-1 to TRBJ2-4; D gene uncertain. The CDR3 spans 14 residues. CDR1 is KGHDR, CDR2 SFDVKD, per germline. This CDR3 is CASSDERTGNIQYF. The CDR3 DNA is TGTGCCTCCAGTGATGAGAGGACCGGAAACATTCAGTACTTC.

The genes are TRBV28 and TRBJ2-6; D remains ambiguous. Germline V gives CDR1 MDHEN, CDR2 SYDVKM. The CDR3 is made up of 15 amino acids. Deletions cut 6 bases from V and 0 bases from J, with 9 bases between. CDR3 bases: TGTGCCAGCAGAAATGCTGGCTCTGGGGCCAACGTCCTGACTTTC. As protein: CASRNAGSGANVLTF.

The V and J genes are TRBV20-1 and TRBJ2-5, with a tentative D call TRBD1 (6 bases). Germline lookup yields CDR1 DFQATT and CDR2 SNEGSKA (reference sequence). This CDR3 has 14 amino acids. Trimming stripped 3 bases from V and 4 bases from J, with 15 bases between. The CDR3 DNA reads TGCAGTGCTAGCGTCCCGGGACATTCAGAGACCCAGTACTTC. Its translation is CSASVPGHSETQYF.

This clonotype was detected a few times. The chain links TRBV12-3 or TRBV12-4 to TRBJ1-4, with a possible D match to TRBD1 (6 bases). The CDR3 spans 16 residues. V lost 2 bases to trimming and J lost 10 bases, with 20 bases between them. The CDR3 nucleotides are TGTGCCAGCAGTTTATCACCCGGGACAAAGGACGGAAAACTGTTTTTT. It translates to CASSLSPGTKDGKLFF.

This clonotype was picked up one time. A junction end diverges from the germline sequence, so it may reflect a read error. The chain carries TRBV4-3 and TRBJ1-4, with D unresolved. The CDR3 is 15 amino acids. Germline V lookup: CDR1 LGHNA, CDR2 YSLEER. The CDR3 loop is CASSQSALLNEKPFF. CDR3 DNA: TGCGCCAGCAGCCAATCGGCCCTTTTAAATGAAAAACCGTTTTTT.

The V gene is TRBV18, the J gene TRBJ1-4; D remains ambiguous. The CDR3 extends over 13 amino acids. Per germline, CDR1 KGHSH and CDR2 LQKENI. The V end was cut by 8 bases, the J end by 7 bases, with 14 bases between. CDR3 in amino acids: CASLKLAGEKLFF. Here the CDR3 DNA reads TGTGCCAGCCTCAAGTTGGCGGGTGAAAAACTGTTTTTT.

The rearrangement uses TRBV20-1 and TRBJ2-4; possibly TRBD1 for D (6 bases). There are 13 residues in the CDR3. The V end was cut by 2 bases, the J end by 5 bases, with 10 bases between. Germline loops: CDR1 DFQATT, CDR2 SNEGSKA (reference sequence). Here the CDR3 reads CSARLDRENIQYF. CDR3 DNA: TGCAGTGCTAGACTGGACAGAGAAAACATTCAGTACTTC.

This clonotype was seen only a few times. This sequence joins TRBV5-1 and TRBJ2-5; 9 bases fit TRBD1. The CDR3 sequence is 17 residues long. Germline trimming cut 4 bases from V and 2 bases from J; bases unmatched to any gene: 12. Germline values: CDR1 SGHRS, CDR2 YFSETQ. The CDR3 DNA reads TGCGCCAGCAGCCTGACTCCACAGGGGGCCTTGCAAGAGACCCAGTACTTC. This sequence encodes CASSLTPQGALQETQYF.

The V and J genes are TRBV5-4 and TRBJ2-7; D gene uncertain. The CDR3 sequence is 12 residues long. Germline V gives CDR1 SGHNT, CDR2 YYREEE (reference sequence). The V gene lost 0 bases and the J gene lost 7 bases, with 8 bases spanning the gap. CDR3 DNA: TGTGCCAGCAGCTTGGAACGAGAGGAGCAGTACTTC. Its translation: CASSLEREEQYF.

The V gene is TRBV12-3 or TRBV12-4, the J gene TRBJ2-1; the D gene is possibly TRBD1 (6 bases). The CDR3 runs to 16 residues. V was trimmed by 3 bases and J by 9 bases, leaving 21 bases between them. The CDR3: CASSFKGLGGGSEQFF. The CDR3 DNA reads TGTGCCAGCAGTTTTAAAGGGCTAGGGGGTGGCAGTGAGCAGTTCTTC.